The 14 T cell receptor beta chains reported below all come from one sample, sequenced in a study of cytomegalovirus exposure and HLA in healthy donors. A multiplex PCR was run with 60 Vbeta primers and 13 Jbeta primers. Data came from immunoSEQ multiplex PCR; TCRdb stores just in-frame clones and leaves some out. The top ten hold roughly an eighth of the sample, which has roughly 77,000 clones, roughly 78% seen once. Sequenced material: PBMCs. The receptors come from a woman aged 40 to 50 in good health and CMV-seropositive.

This clone came up once. Other DNA sequences in this specimen translate into the identical CDR3. This rearrangement joins TRBV20-1 to TRBJ2-1, with 9 bases fitting TRBD1. V shed 7 bases, J shed 7 bases, and the junction held 2 bases outside the gene matches. Germline V gives CDR1 DFQATT, CDR2 SNEGSKA (reference sequence). This CDR3 is 11 amino acids long. CDR3: CSGQGVNEQFF. For the CDR3, the DNA is TGCAGTGGACAGGGGGTGAATGAGCAGTTCTTC.

This chain uses TRBV21-1 with TRBJ2-3; the table's D gene call, TRBD2, was not cross checked with the DNA. TRBV21-1 is flagged as a pseudogene. The CDR3 totals 15 residues. The CDR3 region is CASSSRGGGTDTQYF. The CDR3 bases are TGTGCCAGCAGCTCCCGGGGCGGGGGGACAGATACGCAGTATTTT.

This chain uses TRBV9 with TRBJ2-6; TRBD1 is a possible D gene (6 bases). The V end was cut by 4 bases, the J end by 4 bases, with 12 bases between. The CDR3 has 15 residues. Germline V CDR1 and CDR2: SGDLS, YYNGEE. The CDR3 bases are TGTGCCAGCAGCCCAAGGGGGTCCGGGGCCAACGTCCTGACTTTC. The encoded protein is CASSPRGSGANVLTF.

This clone has a handful of counts. This chain uses TRBV7-9 with TRBJ1-2; 7 nucleotides line up with TRBD1. With V trimmed by 6 bases and J by 7 bases, 2 bases remained unmatched. CDR3 length: 11 amino acids. CDR1 is SEHNR and CDR2 is FQNEAQ in the germline V gene (reference sequence). This CDR3 reads CASRQGIGYTF. CDR3 in DNA: TGTGCCAGCAGACAGGGGATTGGCTACACCTTC.

This clone has more than one count but fewer than ten. The chain carries TRBV2 and TRBJ2-5; D is possibly TRBD2 (6 bases). The CDR3 is 15 amino acids. Germline CDR1 is SNHLY and CDR2 is FYNNEI. Trimming shortened V by 3 bases and J by 4 bases, and 15 bases separated the two germline ends. The CDR3 region is CASSDVGGGRETQYF. The CDR3 region has the DNA TGTGCCAGCAGTGATGTGGGGGGAGGAAGAGAGACCCAGTACTTC.

Comment on this clone: A read error may account for a junction end that differs from germline. This sequence joins TRBV5-1 and TRBJ2-1; the D gene is possibly TRBD2 (5 bases). The CDR3 length is 12 residues. From germline, CDR1 is SGHRS and CDR2 YFSETQ. This CDR3 is CASSRLYNEQFF. The CDR3, as DNA: TGTGCCAGCAGCCGACTATACAATGAGCAGTTCTTC.

The V and J genes are TRBV7-7 and TRBJ2-5; 8 nucleotides align to TRBD2. The length of the CDR3 is 17 residues. CDR1 and CDR2 from the germline V gene are SSHAT and FNYEAQ (reference sequence). V dropped 5 bases and J dropped 5; count of bases not matched to a gene: 16. The CDR3 is CASSPGLPSGGGETQYF. Here the CDR3 DNA reads TGTGCCAGCAGCCCCGGCCTGCCCAGCGGGGGTGGGGAGACCCAGTACTTC.

The V gene is TRBV19, the J gene TRBJ2-7; 8 bases match TRBD1. V trimming: 3 bases; J trimming: 2 bases; junction bases outside the gene matches: 9. The CDR3 is made up of 16 amino acids. Germline values: CDR1 LNHDA, CDR2 SQIVND (reference sequence). Here the CDR3 DNA reads TGTGCCAGTAGTATGGCCACCGGGACAGGACCCTACGAGCAGTACTTC. Translation: CASSMATGTGPYEQYF.

Note on this clone: One junction end does not reproduce the germline sequence, and a read error may be involved. V and J are TRBV7-7 and TRBJ2-1; 10 bases align to TRBD2. Germline V gene sequence: CDR1 SSHAT, CDR2 FNYEAQ (reference sequence). The CDR3 has 18 residues. CDR3 DNA sequence: TGTGCTAGCAGCTTGCTAGCGGGGGCCGCGAGCTCCTACAATGAGCAGTTCTTC. It specifies CASSLLAGAASSYNEQFF. The full variable domain, rest sourced from reference TRBV7-7 and TRBJ2-1, is GAGVSQSPRYKVTKRGQDVTLRCDPISSHATLYWYQQALGQGPEFLTYFNYEAQPDKSGLPSDRFSAERPEGSISTLTIQRTEQRDSAMYRCASSLLAGAASSYNEQFFGPGTRLTVL.

The chain employs TRBV9 and TRBJ2-3; TRBD2 aligns across 9 bases. V shed 3 bases, J shed 2 bases, and the junction held 7 bases outside the gene matches. CDR3 length: 16 amino acids. Germline loops: CDR1 SGDLS, CDR2 YYNGEE. The CDR3 spells CASSATGGGVTDTQYF. For the CDR3, the DNA is TGTGCCAGCAGCGCGACTGGCGGGGGGGTCACAGATACGCAGTATTTT.

This clone is a singleton in its sample. The CDR3 DNA is TGTGCCAGCAGCGATACTAGAAATTCGGCTACGCAGTATTTT. Translating gives CASSDTRNSATQYF. J is TRBJ2-3 and V is TRBV7-7, with D possibly TRBD2 on 5 matching bases. CDR1 and CDR2 (germline): SSHAT, FNYEAQ (reference sequence). Deletions cut 5 bases from V and 8 bases from J, with 17 bases between. The CDR3 consists of 14 residues. Looking up the rest from reference TRBV7-7 and TRBJ2-3 gives the full variable domain: GAGVSQSPRYKVTKRGQDVTLRCDPISSHATLYWYQQALGQGPEFLTYFNYEAQPDKSGLPSDRFSAERPEGSISTLTIQRTEQRDSAMYRCASSDTRNSATQYFGPGTRLTVL.

This chain connects TRBV19 to TRBJ1-1; possible D gene TRBD1, 5 bases. Germline CDR1 is LNHDA and CDR2 is SQIVND (reference sequence). Trimming left V 4 bases short and J 1 base short, with 13 bases between. This CDR3 has 15 amino acids. CDR3 in amino acids: CASSTVGTANTEAFF. The CDR3 DNA is TGTGCCAGTAGTACCGTTGGGACTGCGAACACTGAAGCTTTCTTT. The variable domain in full, completed from reference TRBV19 and TRBJ1-1, reads DGGITQSPKYLFRKEGQNVTLSCEQNLNHDAMYWYRQDPGQGLRLIYYSQIVNDFQKGDIAEGYSVSREKKESFPLTVTSAQKNPTAFYLCASSTVGTANTEAFFGQGTRLTVV.

This chain joins TRBV29-1 and TRBJ1-3; D gene ambiguous. This CDR3 has 12 residues. Trimming stripped 6 bases from V and 2 bases from J, with 8 bases between. Germline CDR1 SQVTM, CDR2 ANQGSEA. The CDR3 coding sequence is TGCAGCGTCCGACGGGCTGGAAACACCATATATTTT. It translates to CSVRRAGNTIYF.

V and J are TRBV5-1 and TRBJ1-1; 7 positions match TRBD1. This CDR3 is 14 amino acids long. Germline V gene data show CDR1 as SGHRS and CDR2 as YFSETQ. The J segment lost 4 bases and the V segment lost 6 bases, leaving 9 bases of the junction unmatched. CDR3 region: CASTTGDMTTEAFF. CDR3 nucleotides: TGCGCCAGCACCACAGGGGACATGACCACTGAAGCTTTCTTT.